The 25 T cell receptor beta chains given below trace back to one sample, sequenced in a study of T cell responses to AZD1222 COVID-19 vaccine. The table came from immunoSEQ multiplex PCR; TCRdb's copy has only in-frame clones and leaves some out. The sample includes roughly 150,000 clones, 80% to 95% of them seen just once. Here the sequenced sample was peripheral blood, taken 28 days after the second AZD1222 dose. The receptors derive from an adult who received the AZD1222 COVID-19 vaccine.

This chain connects TRBV29-1 to TRBJ2-5, with D perhaps matching TRBD2 (6 bases). The CDR3 totals 12 residues. Germline V lookup: CDR1 SQVTM, CDR2 ANQGSEA. Trimming took 3 bases from V and 5 from J, leaving 10 bases between them. Written as DNA, the CDR3 is TGCAGCGTTGACTTGGCGGGGGAGACCCAGTACTTC. This codes for CSVDLAGETQYF.

This clone was seen only once. The chain joins TRBV5-1 to TRBJ2-7; TRBD2 matches at 7 bases. The CDR3 is 15 amino acids. The trim removed 4 bases at V and 3 bases at J, leaving 10 bases unmatched. Germline V gives CDR1 SGHRS, CDR2 YFSETQ. The DNA for the CDR3 is TGCGCCAGCAGCGCGTCAGCGGGGACCTTCTACGAGCAGTACTTC. Translated: CASSASAGTFYEQYF.

The genes are TRBV5-4 and TRBJ2-1, with 12 bases matching TRBD2. Unmatched junction bases numbered 0, after V lost 4 bases and J lost 4 bases. In germline, CDR1 is SGHNT, CDR2 YYREEE (reference sequence). This CDR3 has 14 amino acids. The CDR3 DNA reads TGTGCCAGCAGCGGGACTAGCGGGTACAATGAGCAGTTCTTC. Protein product: CASSGTSGYNEQFF. The full variable domain, rest sourced from reference TRBV5-4 and TRBJ2-1, is ETGVTQSPTHLIKTRGQQVTLRCSSQSGHNTVSWYQQALGQGPQFIFQYYREEENGRGNFPPRFSGLQFPNYSSELNVNALELDDSALYLCASSGTSGYNEQFFGPGTRLTVL.

The chain combines TRBV23-1 with TRBJ2-2; 8 bases agree with TRBD1. TRBV23-1 is identified as an open reading frame with a role that is uncertain. V shed 0 bases, J shed 1 base, and the junction held 13 bases outside the gene matches. The CDR3 consists of 20 residues. CDR3 sequence reads: CASSQSPFVDRGRNTGELFF. The CDR3 bases are TGCGCCAGCAGTCAATCTCCCTTCGTCGACAGGGGCCGGAACACCGGGGAGCTGTTTTTT.

The chain employs TRBV7-2 and TRBJ2-1, with TRBD1 as a possible D gene (5 bases). This CDR3 comprises 14 residues. Germline CDR1 is SGHTA and CDR2 is FQGNSA. V shed 1 base and J shed 8 bases, with 12 bases lying between them. In nucleotides, the CDR3 is TGTGCCAGCAGCTTAGAGGCCTTAGGGGATGAGCAGTTCTTC. Translating gives CASSLEALGDEQFF. The whole variable domain, remainder taken from reference TRBV7-2 and TRBJ2-1, is GAGVSQSPSNKVTEKGKDVELRCDPISGHTALYWYRQSLGQGLEFLIYFQGNSAPDKSGLPSDRFSAERTGGSVSTLTIQRTQQEDSAVYLCASSLEALGDEQFFGPGTRLTVL.

Of note for this clone: Germline is not matched at one junction end, which may reflect a read error. The chain recombines TRBV25-1 with TRBJ1-6; weak D call: TRBD1 (6 bases). This CDR3 region has 15 residues. Germline CDR1 and CDR2: MGHDK and SYGVNS. This CDR3 is CASSPYRANNSPLHF. CDR3 coding DNA: TGTGCCAGCAGCCCATACAGGGCAAATAACTCACCCCTCCACTTT.

This chain connects TRBV14 to TRBJ1-1; TRBD1 is a possible D gene (5 bases). Per the germline V gene, CDR1 is SGHDN and CDR2 is FVKESK. CDR3 size: 16 residues. The ends were cut back, 0 bases at V and 7 bases at J, with 18 bases in the middle. The DNA of the CDR3 is TGTGCCAGCAGCCAAGATACCGGGGCAGGATCTTTTGAAGCTTTCTTT. Translated, it gives CASSQDTGAGSFEAFF.

The gene calls are TRBV7-2 and TRBJ1-5; unclear D gene. Germline V lookup: CDR1 SGHTA, CDR2 FQGNSA. This CDR3 is 14 amino acids long. The ends were cut back, 1 base at V and 7 bases at J, with 11 bases in the middle. CDR3 DNA: TGTGCCAGCAGCTTAGAAAGGCATCTCCAGCCCCAGCATTTT. It yields the protein CASSLERHLQPQHF. Filled out from reference TRBV7-2 and TRBJ1-5, the complete variable domain reads GAGVSQSPSNKVTEKGKDVELRCDPISGHTALYWYRQSLGQGLEFLIYFQGNSAPDKSGLPSDRFSAERTGGSVSTLTIQRTQQEDSAVYLCASSLERHLQPQHFGDGTRLSIL.

A word on this clone: This specimen includes other DNA sequences encoding the same CDR3. This chain links TRBV29-1 with TRBJ1-3, with a tentative D call TRBD1 (5 bases). Looked up from germline, CDR1 is SQVTM and CDR2 is ANQGSEA. This CDR3 contains 14 residues. Trimming stripped 4 bases from V and 0 bases from J, with 10 bases between. The CDR3 loop is CSVGLGHSGNTIYF. The CDR3 DNA reads TGCAGCGTTGGGCTCGGACACTCTGGAAACACCATATATTTT.

The V call is TRBV27, the J call TRBJ1-3; no firm D call. The CDR3 covers 13 residues. Trimming left V 6 bases short and J 0 bases short, with 6 bases between. Germline lookup yields CDR1 MNHEY and CDR2 SMNVEV (reference sequence). In DNA form, the CDR3 reads TGTGCCAGCAGCCGATACTCTGGAAACACCATATATTTT. Translating it yields CASSRYSGNTIYF.

The J gene is TRBJ2-7, the V gene TRBV13, with D possibly being TRBD2 (6 bases). The CDR3 covers 15 residues. V dropped 5 bases and J dropped 3 bases, with 17 bases sitting between them. Germline CDR1 PRHDT, CDR2 FYEKMQ (reference sequence). This CDR3 is CASSPETSNGYEQYF. The CDR3 DNA reads TGTGCCAGCAGCCCTGAGACTAGTAATGGCTACGAGCAGTACTTC.

The V and J genes are TRBV28 and TRBJ1-6; 7 bases are shared with TRBD1. CDR3 size: 14 residues. With 2 bases clipped from V and 7 bases from J, the junction kept 2 bases outside the gene matches. Germline CDR1 MDHEN, CDR2 SYDVKM. The CDR3 loop is CASSLTGVNSPLHF. CDR3 nucleotides: TGTGCCAGCAGTTTAACAGGGGTAAATTCACCCCTCCACTTT.

V is TRBV9 and J is TRBJ2-1; 10 nucleotides agree with TRBD2. This CDR3 comprises 15 residues. Germline-derived CDR1 and CDR2 are SGDLS and YYNGEE. The ends lost 3 bases at V and 3 bases at J; junction bases unmatched: 3. The CDR3 nucleotides are TGTGCCAGCAGCGATACTAGCGGGATCTACAATGAGCAGTTCTTC. It is translated as CASSDTSGIYNEQFF.

The chain is built from TRBV4-2 and TRBJ2-5, with TRBD2 matching over 7 bases. The V gene end was trimmed by 0 bases and the J gene end by 2 bases; junction bases not matched to a gene: 9. This CDR3 spans 17 amino acids. Germline-derived CDR1 and CDR2 are LGHNA and YNFKEQ. CDR3 region: CASSQDSTLAEQETQYF. The DNA for the CDR3 is TGTGCCAGCAGCCAAGATTCTACTCTAGCGGAGCAAGAGACCCAGTACTTC.

The rearrangement joins TRBV9 to TRBJ1-4; D is unclear. Trimming removed 0 bases at V and 2 bases at J, with 11 bases between. The CDR3 covers 16 residues. Germline CDR1 is SGDLS and CDR2 is YYNGEE. The CDR3 DNA reads TGTGCCAGCAGCGTAGGCCCGGGTTGGACTAATGAAAAACTGTTTTTT. Its translation is CASSVGPGWTNEKLFF. The variable domain in full, with the rest retrieved from reference TRBV9 and TRBJ1-4, is DSGVTQTPKHLITATGQRVTLRCSPRSGDLSVYWYQQSLDQGLQFLIQYYNGEERAKGNILERFSAQQFPDLHSELNLSSLELGDSALYFCASSVGPGWTNEKLFFGSGTQLSVL.

This clone appeared a single time. The rearrangement joins TRBV4-1 to TRBJ1-5, with a weak D call TRBD1 (5 bases). Germline V gene sequence: CDR1 MGHRA, CDR2 YSYEKL. V lost 0 bases and J lost 3, with 9 bases in between. The CDR3 spans 15 residues. CDR3 bases: TGCGCCAGCAGCCAAGATGAGGGGACCAATCAGCCCCAGCATTTT. Its translation: CASSQDEGTNQPQHF.

This clone was detected only once. V usage is TRBV6-5 and J usage is TRBJ1-4; D may be TRBD1 (6 bases). The CDR3 has 15 residues. Germline assignment: CDR1 MNHEY and CDR2 SVGAGI. V lost 0 bases, J lost 6 bases, and 11 bases lay in between. The CDR3, as DNA: TGTGCCAGCAGTTACTCGGGAGGGGGTTATGAAAAACTGTTTTTT. Its protein product is CASSYSGGGYEKLFF.

CDR3 nucleotides: TGTGCCAGCAGTTTAGGGACAGGGAGAGGGGGCAATCAGCCCCAGCATTTT. Translation gives CASSLGTGRGGNQPQHF. This chain connects TRBV27 to TRBJ1-5; TRBD1 matches 9 bases. V shed 2 bases, J shed 2 bases, and the junction held 7 bases outside the gene matches. The CDR3 has 17 amino acids. Germline-derived CDR1 and CDR2 are MNHEY and SMNVEV (reference sequence).

This chain uses TRBV19 with TRBJ2-7; D is possibly TRBD1 (6 bases). Germline lookup yields CDR1 LNHDA and CDR2 SQIVND (reference sequence). The CDR3 sequence is 13 residues long. Trimming pared 7 bases from V and 3 bases from J, leaving 13 bases between. CDR3 bases: TGTGCCAGTACCCGACAGGCGGGCTACGAGCAGTACTTC. Translation gives CASTRQAGYEQYF.

V is TRBV5-1 and J is TRBJ1-1; 7 bases are a match to TRBD1. Germline V CDR1 and CDR2: SGHRS, YFSETQ. The CDR3 covers 15 residues. V shed 4 bases, J shed 0 bases, and the junction held 6 bases outside the gene matches. The CDR3 is CASSAQTGMNTEAFF. The CDR3 DNA is TGCGCCAGCAGCGCACAGACAGGGATGAACACTGAAGCTTTCTTT.

This clone was seen only a few times. The chain links TRBV6-2 or TRBV6-3 to TRBJ1-1; 8 bases align to TRBD1. This CDR3 spans 12 amino acids. The junction had 1 base not matched to a gene; V was cut back by 4 bases and J by 6 bases. The germline V gene encodes CDR1 MNHEY and CDR2 SVGEGT. The CDR3 reads CASSSGGPEAFF. CDR3 sequence (DNA): TGTGCCAGCAGTTCAGGGGGCCCTGAAGCTTTCTTT.

The CDR3 nucleotides read TGTGCCAGCAGCAGGCGAACCGGGACAGGCGACCTGAAAGCTTTCTTT. Its translation is CASSRRTGTGDLKAFF. This chain connects TRBV6-6 to TRBJ1-1; 8 nucleotides line up with TRBD1. V trimming: 6 bases; J trimming: 9 bases; junction bases outside the gene matches: 18. The CDR3 is made up of 16 amino acids. Looked up from germline, CDR1 is MNHNY and CDR2 is SVGAGI (reference sequence).

The chain has TRBV9 and TRBJ2-5, with D unclear. Germline V gene sequence: CDR1 SGDLS, CDR2 YYNGEE. The CDR3 extends over 13 amino acids. Trimming removed 4 bases from V and 2 bases from J, with 9 bases in between. The CDR3 DNA reads TGTGCCAGCAGCCCCCGGATACAAGAGACCCAGTACTTC. Amino acids: CASSPRIQETQYF. Variable domain in full (rest from reference TRBV9 and TRBJ2-5): DSGVTQTPKHLITATGQRVTLRCSPRSGDLSVYWYQQSLDQGLQFLIQYYNGEERAKGNILERFSAQQFPDLHSELNLSSLELGDSALYFCASSPRIQETQYFGPGTRLLVL.

The rearrangement uses TRBV27 and TRBJ2-7; 9 bases agree with TRBD1. The CDR3 has 16 residues. In germline, CDR1 is MNHEY, CDR2 SMNVEV (reference sequence). The trim removed 0 bases at V and 1 base at J, leaving 4 bases unmatched. This chain's CDR3 is CASSLSWDRVSYEQYF. The CDR3 DNA reads TGTGCCAGCAGTTTATCGTGGGACAGGGTTTCCTACGAGCAGTACTTC.

This clone was counted a single time. CDR3 residues: CASSLRAEIQETQYF. For the CDR3, the DNA is TGTGCCAGCAGCTTAAGGGCCGAAATACAAGAGACCCAGTACTTC. The chain couples TRBV5-6 to TRBJ2-5; D remains ambiguous. V was shortened by 2 bases and J by 2 bases, with 13 bases between the two germline ends. The CDR3 has 15 amino acids. Germline CDR1 SGHDT, CDR2 YYEEEE.